This section outlines one T cell receptor beta chain sequence together with its context. Its antigen is unknown. Some clones are missing from TCRdb's copy, which holds only in-frame ones; the method was immunoSEQ multiplex PCR. The sample shows around 77,000 clones, about 78% of them seen only once. These data are taken from a study of OX40 agonist ivuxolimab in advanced cancers. Study as a whole: The study enrolled dose-escalation patients with hepatocellular carcinoma, melanoma, renal cell or head and neck cancer. General study findings and limits: Partial responders at 0.1-3.0 mg/kg had among the lowest clonal expansion.

Sequencing was performed on CD4+ or CD8+ T cells sorted from blood, taken in a trial of the OX40 agonist ivuxolimab. The source of this sequence is an adult with an advanced solid tumor such as melanoma, head and neck, liver or kidney cancer.

Here the CDR3 DNA reads TGTGCCAGCAGTGTCAAGGGCCCGGGCCCCACAGATACGCAGTATTTT. This gives the protein CASSVKGPGPTDTQYF. This sequence joins TRBV2 and TRBJ2-3; D remains unclear. The germline V gene has CDR1 SNHLY and CDR2 FYNNEI. The CDR3 length is 16 residues. The germline V and J ends were trimmed by 4 bases and 2 bases, with 16 bases remaining between them.